This paragraph reports one T cell receptor beta chain. Its antigen specificity is not known. Base qualities were left out, and no much larger clone turns up one base away. This specimen belongs to a study of beta chain features in type 1 diabetes (dated 2018 in TCRdb). With regard to the full study: Patients and healthy donors did not differ in mean age, gender distribution, total cell number or subset yield. Across all samples, around 100 million sorted cells were examined, and cell number per subset correlated strongly with RNA yield. The study compared TCRB repertoires of sorted circulating CD4+ T cell subsets between recently diagnosed type 1 diabetes patients and matched healthy donors. Regulatory and stem cell-like memory subsets were obtained from only 8 patients and roughly 8 healthy donors, while naive and central memory subsets were obtained from all 30 or so donors. The investigation overall reported the following: Because cDNA rather than genomic DNA was sequenced, highly expressing activated cells could have been over-represented, although no difference in activation and CD3 levels was found between groups. In all four CD4+ subsets, TCRB CDR3 length was moderately but significantly shorter in type 1 diabetes patients. HLA sub-analyses involved small numbers of individuals, so any influence of HLA type on TCRB rearrangement remained unresolved. PCR may preferentially amplify shorter templates, but because patient and control samples were amplified and corrected together, any resulting skew would affect both groups equally. Naive, central memory and regulatory TCRB repertoires appeared more similar among patients than among healthy donors. Patients with type 1 diabetes made fewer insertions and deleted more nucleotides at VDJ recombination sites, implying thymic rearrangement abnormalities.

There are 21 amino acids in the CDR3, from cysteine to phenylalanine inclusive. The entry retains the CDR3 DNA only, 63 bases that are in frame from base 1. Trimming leaves V shorter by 4 bases and J shorter by 5 bases, with the junction holding 27 bases beyond the gene matches. The entire isolated RNA was reverse transcribed using the High Capacity cDNA Reverse Transcription Kit, and thus expressed TCRB transcripts were sequenced. Deep immunoSEQ sequencing was performed on naive, central memory and regulatory T cell samples, with an average of roughly 3.6 million total reads per sample. After sorted cells were lysed in RLT buffer, RNA was extracted with DNase-treated RNeasy Micro or Mini kits, with the choice depending on cell number. To prevent cross-contamination, every cell subset was processed on its own, while patient and healthy donor samples were processed together. The immunoSEQ multiplex PCR was used to amplify TCRB sequences from cDNA, generating 87-bp fragments that spanned the CDR3 region. The amplicons were sequenced using the Illumina HiSeq platform. In the source study's methods: PCR bias was computationally corrected using synthetic template baselines, reads within Hamming distance 2 were collapsed, and singletons that could not be merged were discarded. Reads were aligned against IMGT to assign V, D and J genes, CDR3 length and insertions or deletions at six rearrangement sites. Clonotype counts were normalized to sorted cell number within each subset before computing true diversity and Gini coefficients with the tcR R package. The overlap coefficient, calculated on TCRB nucleotide sequences, was used to quantify repertoire sharing. As a proxy for the pre-selection repertoire, out-of-frame TCRB sequences from naive cells were analyzed. TCRdb holds this immuneACCESS table with in-frame rearrangements only. Some clones are missing; in checked studies, unresolved V genes explain under half, and the rest has no known cause. The V and J calls and clone size come from that table; D and trimming were worked out from the DNA. This sample comprises a few hundred thousand clones, around an eighth of them detected only once. Together, the top ten hold approximately 0.015% of the sample.

Each donor gave one peripheral blood draw, averaging approximately 110 mL, which was collected into heparinised tubes. Using a panel that included CD45RO, CCR7, CD25, CD127, CD95 and CD27, naive, central memory, regulatory and stem cell-like memory CD4+ T cells were sorted on a BD FACSAria II. Every sorted population had a purity above 95%. PBMCs were separated immediately by Lymphoprep density gradient centrifugation and were stained directly, without being cultured. So that batch effects would be minimized, each experiment stained and sorted samples in pairs, pairing one healthy donor with one patient.

The clonotype originates from a man between 18 and 35 years old in good health. Sequenced: naive CD4+ T cells from blood. The sample's cell subset or site label is to be understood as: true naive CD4+ T cells. The rearranged segments are TRBV23-1 and TRBJ2-5; TRBD2 lines up with 8 middle nucleotides. TRBV23-1 is an ORF for which the function is uncertain. Read as DNA, the sequence is TGCGCCAGCAGTCCGGCCTGGGCAGGGGAAGACGGGGGGGCAGAATGGGAGACCCAGTACTTC. It is translated as CASSPAWAGEDGGAEWETQYF.